This record concerns one T cell receptor (beta chain) sequence. The data belong to a study of blood T cell repertoires in COVID-19. Trimming shortened V by 1 base and J by 6 bases, and 18 bases separated the two germline ends. The CDR3 has 17 amino acids. In germline, CDR1 is SGHNT, CDR2 YENEEA. Original data processing: Estimation of nucleated cell counts was performed using reference gene primer amplification. Repertoires were generated with immunoSEQ multiplex PCR, while TCRdb's copy carries only in-frame clones and drops some. V, J and clone size derive from that table, while D and trimming were established from the DNA sequence. The sample yields 250,000 to 300,000 clones, approximately 86% seen once.

Sample: peripheral blood. This chain joins TRBV11-3 and TRBJ2-2; D possibly corresponds to TRBD1 (5 bases). The origin of this receptor is a man between 18 and 35 years old with active or convalescent COVID-19. The CDR3 protein is CASSLGLASRVPGELFF. CDR3 nucleotides: TGTGCCAGCAGCTTAGGGTTGGCTTCCAGGGTTCCCGGGGAGCTGTTTTTT. Filled out from reference TRBV11-3 and TRBJ2-2, the complete variable domain reads EAGVVQSPRYKIIEKKQPVAFWCNPISGHNTLYWYLQNLGQGPELLIRYENEEAVDDSQLPKDRFSAERLKGVDSTLKIQPAELGDSAVYLCASSLGLASRVPGELFFGEGSRLTVL.